A selection of T cell receptor beta chains follows, all from one sample in a study of shared clonotypes between healthy human individuals. Sequencing was performed with immunoSEQ multiplex PCR; in TCRdb, only in-frame clones are kept and a portion is missing. The data contain over 2 million clones, around 90% of them singletons. Sequencing was carried out using naive CD4+ T cells from PBMCs. The origin of the receptors is a man aged 18 to 29 in good health. Some clones in this sample may be carry-over from other donors' samples. Each CDR3 is given with its conserved first and last residue. The D gene is left open where the match is weak. Clone size is given for some rows only: seen once, a few or many times, or a class if the clone is expanded.

v_gene: TRBV9
abundance: -
j_gene: TRBJ2-2
d_gene: TRBD1
CDR3nt: TGTGCCAGCAGAGGACAGGGGAACACCGGGGAGCTGTTTTTT
CDR3aa: CASRGQGNTGELFF

v_gene: TRBV25-1
abundance: -
j_gene: TRBJ2-5
d_gene: -
CDR3nt: TGTGCCAGCAGTGACCCGCAGACCCAAGAGACCCAGTACTTC
CDR3aa: CASSDPQTQETQYF

v_gene: TRBV30
abundance: once
j_gene: TRBJ2-1
d_gene: -
CDR3nt: TGTGCCTGGAGCCCCTTCCTAGAGCAGTTCTTC
CDR3aa: CAWSPFLEQFF

v_gene: TRBV5-1
abundance: -
j_gene: TRBJ1-1
d_gene: -
CDR3nt: TGCGCCAGCAGCGGACCTATCAAAGGGGGAACTGAAGCTTTCTTT
CDR3aa: CASSGPIKGGTEAFF

v_gene: TRBV11-2
abundance: -
j_gene: TRBJ2-1
d_gene: TRBD2
CDR3nt: TGTGCCAGCAGCGCCCGGACTAGCGGGACCCACAATGAGCAGTTCTTC
CDR3aa: CASSARTSGTHNEQFF

v_gene: TRBV9
abundance: -
j_gene: TRBJ2-5
d_gene: -
CDR3nt: TGTGCCAGCAGCGTAGATAGCCGGGGGCAAGAGACCCAGTACTTC
CDR3aa: CASSVDSRGQETQYF

v_gene: TRBV6-5
abundance: -
j_gene: TRBJ2-1
d_gene: TRBD1
CDR3nt: TGTGCCAGCAGTACACGACAGGGGCGGAATGAGCAGTTCTTC
CDR3aa: CASSTRQGRNEQFF

v_gene: TRBV7-8
abundance: -
j_gene: TRBJ1-3
d_gene: -
CDR3nt: TGTGCCAGCAGTCTAAACGGCAGGGTTTTTGGGACACTACTATATTTT
CDR3aa: CASSLNGRVFGTLLYF

v_gene: TRBV5-1
abundance: -
j_gene: TRBJ2-2
d_gene: TRBD2
CDR3nt: TGCGCCAGCAGCTTTACCTCTAGCGGGAACACCGGGGAGCTGTTTTTT
CDR3aa: CASSFTSSGNTGELFF

v_gene: TRBV4-1
abundance: -
j_gene: TRBJ2-1
d_gene: TRBD2
CDR3nt: TGCGCCAGCAGCCAAGTCGGGGGGAGGACCTACAATGAGCAGTTCTTC
CDR3aa: CASSQVGGRTYNEQFF

v_gene: TRBV4-2
abundance: -
j_gene: TRBJ2-2
d_gene: -
CDR3nt: TGTGCCAGCAGCCCGTCGTGGGAACCTTCGACCGGGGAGCTGTTTTTT
CDR3aa: CASSPSWEPSTGELFF